Below, one TCR beta chain is given with its context. No antigen is known for it. Amplification of TCR beta CDR3 regions used RNA as the template. The HTBI set primed first-round TCR CDR3 RT-PCR. TCRdb re-called the multiplex PCR reads with MiXCR, one entry per CDR3 protein. Among over 500,000 distinct CDR3 sequences listed, approximately 17% were seen once. This specimen comes from a study of T cells in Graves' hyperthyroidism and ophthalmopathy. General study findings and limits: The majority of expanded thyroid clonotypes above 0.001 also appeared in blood.

CDR1 SGHTA and CDR2 FQGNSA come from the germline V gene. With 1 base removed from V and 0 bases from J, the gap between germline ends came to 4 bases. This CDR3 contains 14 residues. This TCR was sampled from a young woman with Graves' ophthalmopathy. V and J are TRBV7-2 and TRBJ1-5, with unresolved D. Sequencing used blood. CDR3: CASSLEVSNQPQHF. In DNA form, the CDR3 reads TGTGCCAGCAGCTTAGAAGTTAGCAATCAGCCCCAGCATTTT.